These 18 T cell receptor beta chains came from one sample sequenced in a study of blood T cell repertoires in COVID-19. Measured with immunoSEQ multiplex PCR; TCRdb has only the in-frame clones, and not every one. The sample gives a few hundred thousand clones, around 80% of which show up once; 2% to 2.5% is in the top ten. Sequenced: peripheral blood. The receptors were gathered from a man aged 40-50 years who had recovered from COVID-19.

This chain connects TRBV11-2 to TRBJ1-2; D not certain. The CDR3 covers 14 residues. CDR1 is SGHAT and CDR2 is FQNNGV in the germline V gene. The V end was cut by 0 bases, the J end by 3 bases, with 8 bases between. The CDR3 sequence is CASSLDAGYYGYTF. For the CDR3, the DNA is TGTGCCAGCAGCTTAGATGCGGGGTACTATGGCTACACCTTC.

V and J are TRBV7-9 and TRBJ1-2; D may be TRBD1 (6 bases). This CDR3 spans 12 amino acids. Trimming left V 5 bases short and J 5 bases short, with 9 bases between. Germline V gene lookup returns CDR1 SEHNR and CDR2 FQNEAQ (reference sequence). The CDR3 DNA sequence: TGTGCCAGCAGCCCCGGACAGTATGGCTACACCTTC. It specifies CASSPGQYGYTF.

This chain connects TRBV3-1 (or the pseudogene TRBV3-2) to TRBJ2-2; unclear D gene. The V end lost 1 base, the J end lost 7 bases, and 7 bases lay between the germline ends. Germline V gene lookup returns CDR1 LGHDT and CDR2 YNNKEL (reference sequence). The CDR3 contains 13 residues. The CDR3 DNA reads as TGTGCCAGCAGCCAAGTAGAGATCGGGGAGCTGTTTTTT. Encoded protein: CASSQVEIGELFF.

This rearrangement joins TRBV7-9 to TRBJ1-6, with a tentative D call TRBD1 (5 bases). Looked up from germline, CDR1 is SEHNR and CDR2 is FQNEAQ (reference sequence). V lost 2 bases and J lost 7, with 12 bases in between. CDR3 size: 15 residues. CDR3 protein: CASSLNSPGNSPLHF. The CDR3 DNA reads as TGTGCCAGCAGCTTAAATTCCCCAGGGAATTCACCCCTCCACTTT.

This clone was detected once. The J gene is TRBJ2-5, the V gene TRBV5-1, with TRBD1 matching over 10 bases. Trimming removed 1 base from V and 5 bases from J; junction bases left unmatched: 5. Germline V gene sequence: CDR1 SGHRS, CDR2 YFSETQ. The CDR3 consists of 15 residues. The CDR3 nucleotides are TGCGCCAGCAGCTTGTCTGGGACAGGGGCCGAGACCCAGTACTTC. Protein sequence: CASSLSGTGAETQYF.

J is TRBJ2-3 and V is TRBV24-1; D gene ambiguous. The V end was cut by 3 bases, the J end by 1 base, with 7 bases between. This CDR3 contains 14 residues. Germline-derived CDR1 and CDR2 are KGHDR and SFDVKD. CDR3 in amino acids: CATSDNRRTDTQYF. CDR3 nucleotides: TGTGCCACCAGTGATAACAGACGCACAGATACGCAGTATTTT.

The J gene is TRBJ2-3, the V gene TRBV2; a possible D gene is TRBD2 (6 bases). Per the germline V gene, CDR1 is SNHLY and CDR2 is FYNNEI. CDR3 length: 14 amino acids. The germline V and J ends were trimmed by 5 bases and 3 bases, with 12 bases remaining between them. DNA for the CDR3: TGTGCCAGCAGTCTTAACGGGGGAACAGATACGCAGTATTTT. Protein sequence: CASSLNGGTDTQYF.

The chain joins TRBV12-3 or TRBV12-4 to TRBJ1-1, with a weak D call TRBD1 (5 bases). The ends were cut back, 5 bases at V and 10 bases at J, with 11 bases in the middle. The CDR3 sequence is 11 residues long. The CDR3 spells CASSVGGGAFF. The CDR3 nucleotides read TGTGCCAGCAGTGTGGGCGGGGGAGCTTTCTTT.

This rearrangement joins TRBV6-5 to TRBJ2-1, with D hard to call. The germline V gene encodes CDR1 MNHEY and CDR2 SVGAGI. Trimming removed 4 bases at V and 0 bases at J, with 4 bases between. This CDR3 has 13 amino acids. The CDR3: CASSSSSYNEQFF. In DNA form, the CDR3 reads TGTGCCAGCAGTTCGAGCTCCTACAATGAGCAGTTCTTC.

The chain employs TRBV7-9 and TRBJ2-3, with TRBD2 matching 11 bases. V was clipped by 1 base and J by 0 bases; unmatched bases: 6. The CDR3 sequence is 18 residues long. In germline, CDR1 is SEHNR, CDR2 FQNEAQ (reference sequence). This chain's CDR3 is CASSLGSSGRPSTDTQYF. For the CDR3, the DNA is TGTGCCAGCAGCTTAGGATCTAGCGGGAGGCCTAGCACAGATACGCAGTATTTT.

The rearrangement uses TRBV11-2 and TRBJ2-1; TRBD1 might be the D (7 bases). Looked up from germline, CDR1 is SGHAT and CDR2 is FQNNGV. Trimming removed 5 bases at V and 2 bases at J, with 16 bases between. The CDR3 runs to 16 residues. The CDR3, as DNA: TGTGCCAGCAGCGCCTATCAGGGGGGAGCCTACAATGAGCAGTTCTTC. This codes for CASSAYQGGAYNEQFF.

The chain has TRBV5-1 and TRBJ2-5; TRBD1 matches 9 bases. The germline V gene encodes CDR1 SGHRS and CDR2 YFSETQ. The CDR3 consists of 16 residues. Trimming cost V 0 bases and J 2 bases; bases outside gene matches: 5. CDR3 loop: CASSLAGQGSQETQYF. CDR3 nucleotides: TGCGCCAGCAGCTTGGCTGGACAGGGGAGTCAAGAGACCCAGTACTTC. The full variable domain, its missing parts supplied by reference TRBV5-1 and TRBJ2-5, is KAGVTQTPRYLIKTRGQQVTLSCSPISGHRSVSWYQQTPGQGLQFLFEYFSETQRNKGNFPGRFSGRQFSNSRSEMNVSTLELGDSALYLCASSLAGQGSQETQYFGPGTRLLVL.

This sequence joins TRBV9 and TRBJ2-3, with D possibly being TRBD1 (5 bases). There are 15 residues in the CDR3. CDR1 and CDR2 (germline): SGDLS, YYNGEE. V was clipped by 0 bases and J by 3 bases, with 11 bases between them. CDR3 nucleotide sequence: TGTGCCAGCAGCGTAGGACCAGGGATGACAGATACGCAGTATTTT. Protein: CASSVGPGMTDTQYF.

The CDR3 protein is CARGEETQYF. The CDR3 coding sequence is TGTGCCAGGGGCGAGGAGACCCAGTACTTC. The chain combines TRBV14 with TRBJ2-5; D uncertain. In germline, CDR1 is SGHDN, CDR2 FVKESK. V lost 9 bases and J 5 bases, leaving 7 bases between the germline ends. The CDR3 covers 10 residues.

This rearrangement joins TRBV7-2 to TRBJ1-1; D ambiguous. V was cut by 3 bases and J by 1 base, with 9 bases left in between. CDR3 length equals 14 residues. CDR1 SGHTA and CDR2 FQGNSA come from the germline V gene. The CDR3 here is CASSLFHRNTEAFF. In nucleotides, the CDR3 is TGTGCCAGCAGCTTGTTCCACAGGAACACTGAAGCTTTCTTT.

V usage is TRBV6-6 and J usage is TRBJ1-3, with D unclear. The length of the CDR3 is 12 residues. CDR1 and CDR2 (germline): MNHNY, SVGAGI (reference sequence). V was clipped by 2 bases and J by 4 bases, with 3 bases between them. The CDR3 reads CASSYLGNTIYF. DNA for the CDR3: TGTGCCAGCAGTTACCTAGGAAACACCATATATTTT.

This chain joins TRBV9 and TRBJ2-5; the match to TRBD2 covers 11 bases. V was clipped by 0 bases and J by 5 bases; unmatched bases: 12. Germline lookup yields CDR1 SGDLS and CDR2 YYNGEE. This CDR3 region has 18 residues. The CDR3, as DNA: TGTGCCAGCAGCGTAGGACTAGCGGGGTTAGATCGCGGCGAGACCCAGTACTTC. Protein product: CASSVGLAGLDRGETQYF.

This CDR3 reads CASTPGTGGYGYTF. CDR3 nucleotide sequence: TGTGCCAGCACTCCGGGGACAGGCGGCTATGGCTACACCTTC. The chain recombines TRBV7-9 with TRBJ1-2; 8 bases are shared with TRBD1. J gave up 4 bases and V 7 bases, and 8 bases lay outside the gene matches. Germline-derived CDR1 and CDR2 are SEHNR and FQNEAQ (reference sequence). This CDR3 contains 14 residues.